Presented here are 25 T cell receptor beta chains from one specimen sequenced in a study of blood T cell repertoires in COVID-19. The data were produced by immunoSEQ multiplex PCR, yet TCRdb's version contains in-frame clones alone and is incomplete. The sample holds approximately 470,000 clones; 70% to 90% are singletons and the top ten take roughly 3.1%. The sequencing input was peripheral blood. All receptors derive from a human donor in a cohort sampled during active COVID-19.

The J gene is TRBJ2-7, the V gene TRBV18; D not certain. From germline, CDR1 is KGHSH and CDR2 LQKENI. Trimming took 3 bases from V and 0 from J, leaving 6 bases between them. This CDR3 region has 13 residues. The CDR3 loop reads CASSPWSSYEQYF. DNA of the CDR3: TGTGCCAGCTCACCTTGGAGCTCCTACGAGCAGTACTTC.

This clone was seen only once. The chain employs TRBV24-1 and TRBJ2-2, with 7 nucleotides matching TRBD1. This CDR3 region has 16 residues. Germline V gives CDR1 KGHDR, CDR2 SFDVKD. After removal of 4 bases from V and 0 bases from J, the junction contained 4 bases not matched to a gene. CDR3 sequence reads: CATSDTGTANTGELFF. For the CDR3, the DNA is TGTGCCACCAGTGACACCGGGACAGCGAACACCGGGGAGCTGTTTTTT.

The gene calls are TRBV7-2 and TRBJ2-7; the D gene is possibly TRBD1 (5 bases). V was pared by 5 bases and J by 2 bases, with 16 bases between. The CDR3 extends over 15 amino acids. The V gene's germline CDR1 is SGHTA and CDR2 FQGNSA. The CDR3 protein is CASSPSSGRTYEQYF. Here the CDR3 DNA reads TGTGCCAGCAGCCCCTCCTCAGGGCGGACCTACGAGCAGTACTTC. Full variable domain (outside the CDR3, taken from reference TRBV7-2 and TRBJ2-7): GAGVSQSPSNKVTEKGKDVELRCDPISGHTALYWYRQSLGQGLEFLIYFQGNSAPDKSGLPSDRFSAERTGGSVSTLTIQRTQQEDSAVYLCASSPSSGRTYEQYFGPGTRLTVT.

The gene calls are TRBV19 and TRBJ1-1; 11 nucleotides match TRBD1. CDR1 and CDR2 from the germline V gene are LNHDA and SQIVND (reference sequence). V was pared by 5 bases and J by 6 bases, with 11 bases of the junction left unmatched. This CDR3 is 16 amino acids long. The CDR3 bases are TGTGCCAGTAGTGTAGGGACAGGGGGTTGGACCCCTGAAGCTTTCTTT. The encoded protein is CASSVGTGGWTPEAFF.

J is TRBJ1-1 and V is TRBV28, with 8 positions matching TRBD1. V lost 5 bases to trimming and J lost 3 bases; unmatched junction nucleotides: 8. The CDR3 extends over 15 amino acids. Per germline, CDR1 MDHEN and CDR2 SYDVKM. For the CDR3, the DNA is TGTGCCAGCAGTCAGACAGGGGCGGGGCACACTGAAGCTTTCTTT. It is translated as CASSQTGAGHTEAFF.

This clone has a single count. This rearrangement joins TRBV6-5 to TRBJ1-5; TRBD1 matches at 9 bases. There are 15 residues in the CDR3. The V segment lost 6 bases and the J segment 5 bases; nucleotides outside the gene matches: 8. Germline CDR1 reads MNHEY; CDR2 reads SVGAGI. Here the CDR3 DNA reads TGTGCCAGCAGCAAACTTTACAGGGGGCATCAGCCCCAGCATTTT. Translation: CASSKLYRGHQPQHF.

The CDR3 nucleotides are TGTGCCAGCAGCTTGGGAGGGACGCTTGGGGGCTACACCTTC. Translation: CASSLGGTLGGYTF. The chain employs TRBV6-1 and TRBJ1-2; TRBD1 is a possible D gene (5 bases). This CDR3 contains 14 residues. Trimming stripped 6 bases from V and 8 bases from J, with 19 bases between. Germline V gives CDR1 MNHNS, CDR2 SASEGT.

A single count supports this clone. This chain connects TRBV19 to TRBJ2-2, with TRBD1 as a possible D gene (5 bases). There are 15 residues in the CDR3. V was pared by 7 bases and J by 6 bases, with 18 bases between. The germline V gene has CDR1 LNHDA and CDR2 SQIVND (reference sequence). The CDR3 bases are TGTGCCAGTACATCCCCGAGGCAGGGCCCCGGGGAGCTGTTTTTT. As protein: CASTSPRQGPGELFF. Full variable domain (rest looked up from reference TRBV19 and TRBJ2-2): DGGITQSPKYLFRKEGQNVTLSCEQNLNHDAMYWYRQDPGQGLRLIYYSQIVNDFQKGDIAEGYSVSREKKESFPLTVTSAQKNPTAFYLCASTSPRQGPGELFFGEGSRLTVL.

This clone showed up just once. The gene calls are TRBV6-2 or TRBV6-3 and TRBJ2-7; TRBD2 aligns across 9 bases. CDR1 MNHEY and CDR2 SVGEGT come from the germline V gene. Trimming removed 4 bases from V and 2 bases from J; junction bases left unmatched: 6. The CDR3 consists of 15 residues. The DNA for the CDR3 is TGTGCCAGCAGTTGGGGGACTAGCAATACCTACGAGCAGTACTTC. The encoded protein is CASSWGTSNTYEQYF.

As to this clone: Other nucleotide sequences in the sample specify the same CDR3. The gene calls are TRBV6-2 or TRBV6-3 and TRBJ2-7; 9 positions agree with TRBD1. J gave up 4 bases and V 2 bases, and 3 bases lay outside the gene matches. Germline CDR1 and CDR2: MNHEY and SVGEGT. CDR3 length equals 14 residues. The CDR3 spells CASSYDRGGYEQYF. As DNA, the CDR3 is TGTGCCAGCAGTTACGACAGGGGGGGATACGAGCAGTACTTC.

The chain links TRBV20-1 to TRBJ1-4; no firm D call. Germline V gene sequence: CDR1 DFQATT, CDR2 SNEGSKA (reference sequence). The CDR3 length is 10 residues. V was trimmed by 6 bases and J by 4 bases, leaving 3 bases between them. The CDR3 coding sequence is TGCAGTGCCCTTAATGAAAAACTGTTTTTT. Encoded protein: CSALNEKLFF.

The chain is built from TRBV9 and TRBJ1-3; D call uncertain. CDR1 SGDLS and CDR2 YYNGEE come from the germline V gene. Trimming pared 3 bases from V and 0 bases from J, leaving 10 bases between. The CDR3 is 15 residues long. CDR3 sequence: CASSASITSGNTIYF. For the CDR3, the DNA is TGTGCCAGCAGCGCCAGTATAACCTCTGGAAACACCATATATTTT.

The chain joins TRBV27 to TRBJ1-2; TRBD1 might be the D (5 bases). V was trimmed by 4 bases and J by 3 bases, leaving 15 bases between them. The CDR3 totals 15 residues. The V gene's germline CDR1 is MNHEY and CDR2 SMNVEV (reference sequence). The CDR3 DNA is TGTGCCAGCAGTTCCCTAGGGGCGACCCACTATGGCTACACCTTC. Translation gives CASSSLGATHYGYTF.

The chain is built from TRBV6-5 and TRBJ1-2; no firm D call. Germline V gene sequence: CDR1 MNHEY, CDR2 SVGAGI. The CDR3 has 15 residues. The germline V and J ends were trimmed by 6 bases and 0 bases, with 14 bases remaining between them. This CDR3 reads CASSRTGGANYGYTF. For the CDR3, the DNA is TGTGCCAGCAGCCGAACGGGAGGTGCTAACTATGGCTACACCTTC.

The CDR3 DNA is TGTGCCAGCTCCCAAGGGGAATCCTACAATGAGCAGTTCTTC. Its translation: CASSQGESYNEQFF. V usage is TRBV18 and J usage is TRBJ2-1, with TRBD1 as a possible D gene (5 bases). CDR1 KGHSH and CDR2 LQKENI come from the germline V gene. With 6 bases removed from V and 1 base from J, the gap between germline ends came to 10 bases. The CDR3 has 14 amino acids.

The gene calls are TRBV28 and TRBJ1-4, with 10 bases fitting TRBD1. This CDR3 has 13 residues. V shed 11 bases, J shed 4 bases, and the junction held 4 bases outside the gene matches. Germline values: CDR1 MDHEN, CDR2 SYDVKM. The CDR3 sequence: CALRDRGNEKLFF. CDR3 nucleotide sequence: TGTGCCTTACGGGACAGGGGTAATGAAAAACTGTTTTTT.

The chain joins TRBV5-1 to TRBJ2-7, with 7 bases lining up with TRBD2. Germline CDR1 SGHRS, CDR2 YFSETQ. After removal of 0 bases from V and 7 bases from J, the junction contained 7 bases not matched to a gene. This CDR3 region has 14 residues. This chain's CDR3 is CASSLGGGPEEQYF. The CDR3 nucleotides read TGCGCCAGCAGCTTGGGGGGAGGGCCGGAGGAGCAGTACTTC.

The DNA for the CDR3 is TGTGCCAGCAGCCAAATTCCGATTTCCTATAGCGGCTACACCTTC. As protein: CASSQIPISYSGYTF. The chain combines TRBV5-6 with TRBJ1-2; D gene uncertain. The CDR3 covers 15 residues. The germline gives CDR1 SGHDT, CDR2 YYEEEE. Trimming took 4 bases from V and 8 from J, leaving 21 bases between them.

The genes are TRBV6-2 or TRBV6-3 and TRBJ2-7; TRBD2 matches 7 bases. V lost 2 bases and J lost 2; bases outside the gene matches: 6. The germline gives CDR1 MNHEY, CDR2 SVGEGT. This CDR3 is built from 15 residues. Written as DNA, the CDR3 is TGTGCCAGCAGTTACGCTGGAGCGGGGACCTACGAGCAGTACTTC. Encoded protein: CASSYAGAGTYEQYF.

This rearrangement joins TRBV7-9 to TRBJ2-7; TRBD2 matches at 11 bases. The trim removed 5 bases at V and 7 bases at J, leaving 10 bases unmatched. Germline CDR1 and CDR2: SEHNR and FQNEAQ (reference sequence). This CDR3 region has 15 residues. The CDR3 here is CASSKTLAGGEEQYF. The CDR3 bases are TGTGCCAGCAGCAAGACTCTAGCGGGAGGCGAAGAGCAGTACTTC.

The V gene is TRBV28, the J gene TRBJ2-2; a possible D gene is TRBD2 (6 bases). Trimming took 5 bases from V and 7 from J, leaving 8 bases between them. The CDR3 spans 12 residues. Germline V gene data show CDR1 as MDHEN and CDR2 as SYDVKM. CDR3 sequence: CASSLSGGELFF. The CDR3 DNA is TGTGCCAGCAGTCTTAGCGGCGGGGAGCTGTTTTTT.

The chain carries TRBV4-3 and TRBJ2-5; the match to TRBD1 covers 11 bases. V shed 2 bases and J 4 bases; nucleotides not matched to a gene: 3. This CDR3 has 15 amino acids. Germline CDR1 is LGHNA and CDR2 is YSLEER. Here the CDR3 DNA reads TGCGCCAGCAGCCAATGGACAGGGGGCACAGAGACCCAGTACTTC. It codes for CASSQWTGGTETQYF.

The genes are TRBV2 and TRBJ2-2; 8 positions match TRBD1. V lost 6 bases, J lost 6 bases, and 21 bases stayed unmatched. CDR1 and CDR2 (germline): SNHLY, FYNNEI. CDR3 size: 19 residues. The CDR3 sequence is CASRGSGTGLYKESGELFF. The CDR3 DNA sequence: TGTGCCAGCAGGGGGAGTGGGACAGGTTTATACAAGGAGTCCGGGGAGCTGTTTTTT.

The chain recombines TRBV19 with TRBJ2-7; 7 bases map to TRBD2. The V segment lost 7 bases and the J segment 4 bases; nucleotides outside the gene matches: 10. The CDR3 is 14 residues long. Germline V lookup: CDR1 LNHDA, CDR2 SQIVND (reference sequence). CDR3 coding DNA: TGTGCCAGTATAGGACTAGTAGGGGTATACGAGCAGTACTTC. Amino acids: CASIGLVGVYEQYF.

The chain combines TRBV3-1 (or the pseudogene TRBV3-2) with TRBJ1-2; no clear D. The CDR3 is made up of 15 amino acids. The V gene's germline CDR1 is LGHDT and CDR2 YNNKEL (reference sequence). Trimming pared 4 bases from V and 4 bases from J, leaving 16 bases between. CDR3 nucleotide sequence: TGTGCCAGCAGCCGACTGGGCCAGGAGGTCTATGGCTACACCTTC. Residues: CASSRLGQEVYGYTF.